This T cell receptor beta chain is from a study of cytomegalovirus exposure and HLA in healthy donors. This CDR3 has 14 amino acids. Trimming took 1 base from V and 4 from J, leaving 10 bases between them. Germline-derived CDR1 and CDR2 are MGHRA and YSYEKL. Study findings and constraints: Earlier analysis yielded a pattern in which most TCR beta V segments were productive about 90% or about 30% of the time.

PCR employed 60 Vbeta and 13 Jbeta primers. This table comes from immunoSEQ multiplex PCR, and its TCRdb copy is limited to in-frame clones, with some not included. The table has around 140,000 clones, more than 65% seen once. As regards this clone: Its antigen is not known.

This clonotype was obtained from a male donor in good health and CMV-seropositive. The sequencing sample was made of PBMCs. V usage is TRBV4-1 and J usage is TRBJ1-2; no definite D call. CDR3 bases: TGCGCCAGCAGCCAAGTGCAGGCCCCCTATGGCTACACCTTC. Its translation: CASSQVQAPYGYTF.